The 22 T cell receptor beta chains listed next were all sequenced from one sample in a study of shared clonotypes between healthy human individuals. Sequencing used immunoSEQ multiplex PCR; TCRdb keeps in-frame clones, though not all of them. The data show about 2 million clones, roughly 95% seen once. What was sequenced was naive CD4+ T cells sorted from blood. Indicated subset: CD45RA+ positively selected. These receptors were taken from a man younger than 35 in good health.

The rearrangement joins TRBV7-9 to TRBJ2-5; 11 nucleotides agree with TRBD1. The V gene end was trimmed by 6 bases and the J gene end by 5 bases; junction bases not matched to a gene: 8. CDR1 and CDR2 from the germline V gene are SEHNR and FQNEAQ (reference sequence). The CDR3 runs 15 residues. The CDR3 spells CASRRTGGGLETQYF. The CDR3 DNA reads TGTGCCAGCAGAAGGACAGGGGGCGGTTTGGAGACCCAGTACTTC.

As regards this clone: This same CDR3 is encoded by further DNA sequences in the sample. The chain has TRBV10-3 and TRBJ2-7; 8 bases line up with TRBD2. In germline, CDR1 is ENHRY, CDR2 SYGVKD. The CDR3 has 15 residues. J lost 2 bases, V lost 0 bases, and 3 bases had no gene match. The CDR3 loop is CAISESVAGPYEQYF. In nucleotides, the CDR3 is TGTGCCATCAGTGAGTCGGTAGCGGGGCCCTACGAGCAGTACTTC.

The rearrangement uses TRBV5-1 and TRBJ1-2; D may be TRBD1 (6 bases). The CDR3 runs to 15 residues. Germline CDR1 is SGHRS and CDR2 is YFSETQ. Trimming took off 4 bases at V and 4 bases at J, with 17 bases between the two ends. CDR3 residues: CASSGGGRGAYGYTF. Here the CDR3 DNA reads TGCGCCAGCAGCGGAGGTGGTAGGGGGGCCTATGGCTACACCTTC. Supplemented by reference TRBV5-1 and TRBJ1-2, the full variable domain reads KAGVTQTPRYLIKTRGQQVTLSCSPISGHRSVSWYQQTPGQGLQFLFEYFSETQRNKGNFPGRFSGRQFSNSRSEMNVSTLELGDSALYLCASSGGGRGAYGYTFGSGTRLTVV.

The chain links TRBV7-8 to TRBJ2-1, with 7 bases identical to TRBD2. The trim removed 5 bases at V and 9 bases at J, leaving 10 bases unmatched. The length of the CDR3 is 14 residues. Looked up from germline, CDR1 is SGHVS and CDR2 is FQNEAQ. CDR3 bases: TGTGCCAGCAGCCTCCGAGCGGGATCAATTGAGCAGTTCTTC. Protein: CASSLRAGSIEQFF.

The chain carries TRBV10-2 and TRBJ2-7; D is unresolved. Trimming removed 3 bases at V and 6 bases at J, with 15 bases between. Germline lookup yields CDR1 WSHSY and CDR2 SAAADI. This CDR3 comprises 14 residues. In nucleotides, the CDR3 is TGCGCCAGCAGTGATTCGACTCTAGTCTCCGAGCAGTACTTC. Its translation is CASSDSTLVSEQYF.

V usage is TRBV7-8 and J usage is TRBJ2-7; D remains ambiguous. This CDR3 has 12 residues. V lost 5 bases and J 4 bases, leaving 9 bases between the germline ends. Per germline, CDR1 SGHVS and CDR2 FQNEAQ. DNA for the CDR3: TGTGCCAGCAGCCCCCAGTATTACGAGCAGTACTTC. Its translation: CASSPQYYEQYF.

The chain has TRBV30 and TRBJ1-1; D might be TRBD1 (5 bases). This CDR3 is 12 amino acids long. Germline V gene lookup returns CDR1 GTSNPN and CDR2 SVGIG (reference sequence). The germline V and J ends were trimmed by 3 bases and 1 base, with 6 bases remaining between them. Written as DNA, the CDR3 is TGTGCCTGGAGCGGACAGAACACTGAAGCTTTCTTT. Amino acid sequence: CAWSGQNTEAFF. The entire variable domain, with the rest obtained from reference TRBV30 and TRBJ1-1, is as follows: SQTIHQWPATLVQPVGSPLSLECTVEGTSNPNLYWYRQAAGRGLQLLFYSVGIGQISSEVPQNLSASRPQDRQFILSSKKLLLSDSGFYLCAWSGQNTEAFFGQGTRLTVV.

The gene calls are TRBV18 and TRBJ1-2; D not resolved. The V end lost 2 bases, the J end lost 2 bases, and 12 bases lay between the germline ends. Per the germline V gene, CDR1 is KGHSH and CDR2 is LQKENI. CDR3 length: 15 amino acids. The CDR3 loop reads CASSPFTPENYGYTF. Written as DNA, the CDR3 is TGTGCCAGCTCACCATTTACTCCAGAAAACTATGGCTACACCTTC.

The CDR3 is CASSLDGGGIQPQHF. The CDR3, as DNA: TGTGCCAGCAGCTTAGATGGAGGTGGGATTCAGCCCCAGCATTTT. The V call is TRBV11-2, the J call TRBJ1-5; D not resolved. CDR1 is SGHAT and CDR2 is FQNNGV in the germline V gene. The V end lost 0 bases, the J end lost 6 bases, and 12 bases lay between the germline ends. The CDR3 has 15 residues.

This clone showed up just once. This chain connects TRBV10-2 to TRBJ1-4; weak D call: TRBD1 (6 bases). This CDR3 contains 16 residues. Germline V gives CDR1 WSHSY, CDR2 SAAADI. Trimming took off 10 bases at V and 0 bases at J, with 18 bases between the two ends. The CDR3 sequence is CATTQGKRTTNEKLFF. The CDR3 DNA reads TGCGCCACCACACAGGGTAAACGGACAACTAATGAAAAACTGTTTTTT.

The CDR3 DNA follows: TGTGCCAGCAGCAGAACGGGACAGGGGGATACCTACGAGCAGTACTTC. This codes for CASSRTGQGDTYEQYF. The chain links TRBV5-4 to TRBJ2-7; 11 positions agree with TRBD1. The CDR3 loop spans 16 amino acids. In germline, CDR1 is SGHNT, CDR2 YYREEE (reference sequence). Germline trimming cut 4 bases from V and 2 bases from J; bases unmatched to any gene: 8.

V and J are TRBV10-2 and TRBJ1-2, with D uncertain. This CDR3 region has 12 residues. CDR1 WSHSY and CDR2 SAAADI come from the germline V gene. V dropped 2 bases and J dropped 7 bases, with 8 bases sitting between them. This CDR3 is CASSEAASGYTF. CDR3 DNA: TGCGCCAGCAGTGAGGCAGCCAGTGGCTACACCTTC.

As concerns this clone: At one end, the junction sequence differs from germline, possibly due to a read error. V is TRBV19 and J is TRBJ2-2; no clear D gene. The length of the CDR3 is 15 residues. Germline CDR1 and CDR2: LNHDA and SQIVND (reference sequence). CDR3 sequence: CASSTQVMATGELFF. CDR3 nucleotide sequence: TGTGCCAGTAGTACGCAGGTGATGGCCACCGGTGAGCTGTTTTTT.

This chain joins TRBV6-1 and TRBJ2-2, with D possibly being TRBD1 (6 bases). The CDR3 contains 16 residues. V was shortened by 2 bases and J by 4 bases, with 14 bases between the two germline ends. Germline V gives CDR1 MNHNS, CDR2 SASEGT. The CDR3 protein is CASSEMMGTRTGELFF. CDR3 DNA: TGTGCCAGCAGTGAAATGATGGGGACACGCACCGGGGAGCTGTTTTTT.

A few counts support this clone. Other DNA sequences in this sample translate to the same CDR3. The chain links TRBV7-9 to TRBJ1-1, with 7 positions matching TRBD1. Germline-derived CDR1 and CDR2 are SEHNR and FQNEAQ (reference sequence). This CDR3 is 14 amino acids long. V trimming: 4 bases; J trimming: 0 bases; junction bases outside the gene matches: 2. The CDR3 nucleotides are TGTGCCAGCAGCTGGGGACAGTTGAACACTGAAGCTTTCTTT. Its protein product is CASSWGQLNTEAFF. The full variable domain, in which reference TRBV7-9 and TRBJ1-1 provide the parts outside the CDR3, is DTGVSQNPRHKITKRGQNVTFRCDPISEHNRLYWYRQTLGQGPEFLTYFQNEAQLEKSRLLSDRFSAERPKGSFSTLEIQRTEQGDSAMYLCASSWGQLNTEAFFGQGTRLTVV.

This chain uses TRBV29-1 with TRBJ2-7, with D possibly matching TRBD1 (6 bases). Germline V gene lookup returns CDR1 SQVTM and CDR2 ANQGSEA. The CDR3 consists of 11 residues. Trimming took off 6 bases at V and 5 bases at J, with 11 bases between the two ends. This chain's CDR3 is CSVRQADEQYF. For the CDR3, the DNA is TGCAGCGTCAGACAGGCTGACGAGCAGTACTTC.

CDR3 region: CASSIGTYYEQYF. The CDR3 DNA sequence: TGTGCCAGTAGTATCGGGACATACTACGAGCAGTACTTC. V gene TRBV19 combines with J gene TRBJ2-7, with D tentatively TRBD1 (6 bases). The CDR3 is made up of 13 amino acids. Germline V lookup: CDR1 LNHDA, CDR2 SQIVND (reference sequence). The V end lost 3 bases, the J end lost 3 bases, and 9 bases lay between the germline ends.

The chain couples TRBV5-4 to TRBJ2-7; TRBD1 might be the D (6 bases). V lost 3 bases to trimming and J lost 4 bases, with 17 bases between them. Germline V lookup: CDR1 SGHNT, CDR2 YYREEE (reference sequence). The CDR3 is 15 amino acids. This CDR3 reads CASSSPTGSEYEQYF. CDR3 in DNA: TGTGCCAGCAGCTCCCCGACAGGATCTGAATACGAGCAGTACTTC.

Comments on this clone: Other DNA sequences from this sample encode an identical CDR3 as well. V gene TRBV5-1 combines with J gene TRBJ1-6; the D is unclear. Germline assignment: CDR1 SGHRS and CDR2 YFSETQ. Trimming left V 0 bases short and J 7 bases short, with 11 bases between. This CDR3 is 15 amino acids long. The CDR3 bases are TGCGCCAGCAGCTTGGAGGGTCAAGGGAATTCACCCCTCCACTTT. Protein product: CASSLEGQGNSPLHF.

The DNA for the CDR3 is TGTGCCAGCAGCTTAATCCCCTATCTAGCGGATAGCTCCTACAATGAGCAGTTCTTC. Protein: CASSLIPYLADSSYNEQFF. V and J are TRBV7-9 and TRBJ2-1, with 7 nucleotides matching TRBD2. Looked up from germline, CDR1 is SEHNR and CDR2 is FQNEAQ (reference sequence). V lost 2 bases, J lost 0 bases, and 13 bases stayed unmatched. This CDR3 is built from 19 residues.

This clone was observed once. This chain uses TRBV28 with TRBJ1-1; 8 nucleotides agree with TRBD1. CDR3 size: 12 residues. Germline lookup yields CDR1 MDHEN and CDR2 SYDVKM. J gave up 7 bases and V 10 bases, and 8 bases lay outside the gene matches. Here the CDR3 DNA reads TGTGCCACGGGGGACAGGCGGATTGAAGCTTTCTTT. This codes for CATGDRRIEAFF.

The CDR3: CASSRTGRDGYEQYF. In nucleotides, the CDR3 is TGTGCCAGCAGCCGTACAGGGAGGGATGGCTACGAGCAGTACTTC. The chain couples TRBV25-1 to TRBJ2-7; weak D call: TRBD2 (7 bases). CDR3 length equals 15 residues. The ends were cut back, 6 bases at V and 3 bases at J, with 18 bases in the middle. Germline CDR1 MGHDK, CDR2 SYGVNS.